Listed here is a single TCR beta chain. Its antigen has not been determined. Base qualities are not provided; no much larger clone lies one nucleotide away. The data belong to a study of blood T cell repertoires in COVID-19 (dated by TCRdb to the early 2020s). The study in broad terms: The collaborator samples originated in the United States, Italy and Spain and spanned the acute and convalescent phases of COVID-19. Samples were obtained from the ongoing ImmuneRACE study (first 160 participants) and from 1,254 subjects provided by 6 global collaborators. The material from the prospective study consisted of cDNA or gDNA derived from T cells, B-cell-depleted T cells, or PBMCs. The sample metadata nearly always contained a de-identified subject ID, COVID-19 status, age in years and sex. Subjects who had been exposed to COVID-19, were actively infected with it, or had recovered from it provided the deeply sampled blood TCRbeta repertoires that made up the dataset. Where available, HLA class I and class II types were obtained from metadata supplied by the sample provider rather than from assay-based typing. The repertoires were released in a freely available public database intended as a resource for research on the immune response to SARS-CoV-2.

Deletion took 5 bases off V and 4 bases off J, with a span of 15 bases between the germline ends. CDR1 and CDR2 (SGHDN, FVKESK) derive from the germline V gene. Inclusive of the bounding cysteine and phenylalanine, the CDR3 is 15 residues long. The only DNA kept is the CDR3, 45 bases in frame from the first base. Summary of the overall study and its limitations: How much clinical and demographic metadata was included differed by source and by participant, and the metadata was provided uncurated.

The collaborating institutions used their own protocols to collect whole blood in K2EDTA tubes. For TCRbeta analysis, collaborators shipped samples in one of three forms: frozen whole blood, isolated PBMCs, or DNA extracted from either of those sample types. TCRbeta CDR3 regions were amplified from genomic DNA by means of the immunoSEQ Assay, a bias-controlled multiplex PCR. Turning to the authors' computational methods: Nucleated cell counts per sample were estimated from amplification of reference gene primers within the assay. To quantify the absolute abundance of each unique TCRbeta CDR3 rearrangement, sequence reads were collapsed and filtered. Productive Simpson clonality was computed per sample as the square root of Simpson's diversity index over productive rearrangements. TCRdb provides this immuneACCESS table in a form limited to in-frame rearrangements. Some clones are lacking; in checked studies, under half of them reflect an unresolved V gene, and why the rest are absent is not known. D and trimming come from the DNA, and the V and J calls and clone size come from that table. This sample has under 300,000 clones in its table, and about 84% of those were observed once. Of the sample, approximately 13% falls within the top ten clones.

The sequence came from a man at least 80 years old with acute or convalescent COVID-19. Sequences were obtained from peripheral blood. Recombination linked TRBV14 to TRBJ1-3, with the D gene too uncertain to name. The base sequence is TGTGCCAGCAGCACGACGCTGGCGGTGGGAAACACCATATATTTT. Its coded protein is CASSTTLAVGNTIYF.